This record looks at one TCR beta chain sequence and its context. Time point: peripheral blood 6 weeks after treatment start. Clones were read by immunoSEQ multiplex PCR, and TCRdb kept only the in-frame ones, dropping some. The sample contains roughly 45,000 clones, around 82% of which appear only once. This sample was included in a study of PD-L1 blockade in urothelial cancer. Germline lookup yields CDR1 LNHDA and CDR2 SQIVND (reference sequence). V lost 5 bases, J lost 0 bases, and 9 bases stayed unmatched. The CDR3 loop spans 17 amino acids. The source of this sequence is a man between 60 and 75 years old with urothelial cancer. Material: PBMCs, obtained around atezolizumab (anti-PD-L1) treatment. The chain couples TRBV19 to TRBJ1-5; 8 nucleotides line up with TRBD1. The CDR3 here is CASSHPLGQASNQPQHF. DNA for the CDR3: TGTGCCAGTAGTCACCCACTGGGACAGGCTAGCAATCAGCCCCAGCATTTT.